This entry describes one T cell receptor beta chain. The data are from a study of molecular identifiers for immune sequencing clone quantification. Each CDR3 protein is one row after TCRdb ran MiXCR on the PCR reads. The data show hundreds of thousands of distinct CDR3 sequences, 25% seen once. Germline V CDR1 and CDR2: LGHNA, YSLEER. The CDR3 covers 15 residues. V was clipped by 3 bases and J by 5 bases; unmatched bases: 8. The sample comprised naive CD8+ T cells from blood, with Jurkat cell RNA spiked in. Subset in this sample: FACS-sorted CD8+CD4-CCR7+CD45RA+ naive T cells. The chain links TRBV4-3 to TRBJ1-1; TRBD1 aligns across 8 bases. The receptor comes from a human donor in good health. Some libraries in this study had Jurkat cell RNA spiked in. CDR3 region: CASSQDRVVETEAFF. Here the CDR3 DNA reads TGCGCCAGCAGCCAGGACAGGGTAGTGGAGACTGAAGCTTTCTTT.